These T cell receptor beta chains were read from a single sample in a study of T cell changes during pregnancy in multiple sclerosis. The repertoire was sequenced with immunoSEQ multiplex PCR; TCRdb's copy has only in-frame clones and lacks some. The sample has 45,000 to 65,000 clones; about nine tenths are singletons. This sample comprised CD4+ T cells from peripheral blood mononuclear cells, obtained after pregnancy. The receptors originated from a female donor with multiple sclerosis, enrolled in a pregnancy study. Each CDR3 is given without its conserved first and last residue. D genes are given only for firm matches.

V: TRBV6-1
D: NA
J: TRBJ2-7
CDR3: ASSTGAGRYEQY

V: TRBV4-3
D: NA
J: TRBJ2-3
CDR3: ASSQHSSSSDTQY

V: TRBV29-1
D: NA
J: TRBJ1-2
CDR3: SVERGQGGYT

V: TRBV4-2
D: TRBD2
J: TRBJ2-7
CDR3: ASSQDSSGSYEQY

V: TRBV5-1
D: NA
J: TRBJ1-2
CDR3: ASSSDSSNYGYT

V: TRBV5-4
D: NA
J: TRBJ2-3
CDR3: ASRPRSEVVGTDTQY

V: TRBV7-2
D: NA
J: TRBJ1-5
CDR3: ASSLLASNQPQH

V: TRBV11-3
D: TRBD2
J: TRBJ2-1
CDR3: ASSFMGGSRYNEQF

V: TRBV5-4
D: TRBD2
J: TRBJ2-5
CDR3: ASSSPGGWETQY

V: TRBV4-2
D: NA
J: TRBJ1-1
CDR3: ASSQVIPRRAGSAEAF

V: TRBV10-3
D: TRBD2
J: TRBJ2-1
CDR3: AIGSSGRTYNEQF

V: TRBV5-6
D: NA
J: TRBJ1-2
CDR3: ASSLPPHMMGYT

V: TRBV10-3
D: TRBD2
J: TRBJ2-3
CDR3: ATNERESDTQY

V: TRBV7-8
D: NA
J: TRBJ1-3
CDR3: ASSLRGGDSSGNTIY

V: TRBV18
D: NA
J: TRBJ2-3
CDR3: ASSPRGTDTQY

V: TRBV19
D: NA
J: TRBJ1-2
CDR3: ASSSRTRDGYT

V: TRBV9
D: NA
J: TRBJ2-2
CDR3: ASSVAGENTGELF

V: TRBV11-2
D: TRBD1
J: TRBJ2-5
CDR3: ASSPVRGRETQY

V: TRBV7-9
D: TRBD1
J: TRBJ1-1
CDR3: ASSPSTGEAF

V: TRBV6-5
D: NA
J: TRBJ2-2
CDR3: ASKSAEVTGELF

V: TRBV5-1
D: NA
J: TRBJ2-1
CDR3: ASSPMERAGYNEQF

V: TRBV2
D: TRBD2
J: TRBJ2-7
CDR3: ASSITSGLAAWTTYEQY

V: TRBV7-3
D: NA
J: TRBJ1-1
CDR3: ATARANTEAF

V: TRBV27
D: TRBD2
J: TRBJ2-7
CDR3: ASSPDPGTSGSYEQY

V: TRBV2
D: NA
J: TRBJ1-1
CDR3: ASSEAWGGTEAF

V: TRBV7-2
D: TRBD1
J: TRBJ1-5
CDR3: ASSLGQGNNQPQH

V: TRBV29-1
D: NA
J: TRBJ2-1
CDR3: SVLGGRGNEQF

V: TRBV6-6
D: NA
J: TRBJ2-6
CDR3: ASSYLGAEGANVLT